These 20 T cell receptor beta chains were sequenced from one sample in a study of T cell clonotyping in hematopoietic cell transplantation. Measured with immunoSEQ multiplex PCR; TCRdb has only the in-frame clones, and not every one. The sample records 15,000 or so clones, around 97% being singletons. Here the sequenced sample was peripheral blood mononuclear cells, taken 30 days after allogeneic stem cell transplant. These receptors were collected from a female patient aged 50-60 years who had an allogeneic stem cell transplant from an unrelated donor, so T cells may come from the graft donor. Some clones in this sample may be carry-over from other donors' samples.

The J gene is TRBJ2-5, the V gene TRBV6-5; TRBD2 might be the D (6 bases). V was pared by 7 bases and J by 7 bases, with 16 bases between. Germline V CDR1 and CDR2: MNHEY, SVGAGI. CDR3 length equals 13 residues. CDR3 coding DNA: TGTGCCAGCACCGCTGGGGGGTGGATGACCCAGTACTTC. Encoded protein: CASTAGGWMTQYF.

The chain carries TRBV14 and TRBJ1-2; tentative D call: TRBD1 (5 bases). The V and J ends lost 9 bases and 9 bases respectively, with 23 bases between them. This CDR3 spans 14 amino acids. CDR1 and CDR2 from the germline V gene are SGHDN and FVKESK. CDR3 region: CASSPNIQAGRYTF. The CDR3 region has the DNA TGTGCCAGTTCCCCAAATATACAGGCGGGACGCTACACCTTC.

This clone is a singleton in its sample. The chain links TRBV2 to TRBJ1-5, with 8 bases aligning to TRBD1. The germline CDR1 and CDR2 sequences are SNHLY and FYNNEI. The CDR3 is 13 residues long. Unmatched junction bases numbered 2, after V lost 6 bases and J lost 4 bases. CDR3 region: CASSRTGNQPQHF. For the CDR3, the DNA is TGTGCCAGCAGCCGGACAGGGAATCAGCCCCAGCATTTT.

The V call is TRBV5-1, the J call TRBJ1-6; 7 nucleotides line up with TRBD1. CDR1 is SGHRS, CDR2 YFSETQ, per germline. This CDR3 is built from 17 residues. With 4 bases clipped from V and 0 bases from J, the junction kept 7 bases outside the gene matches. CDR3 sequence reads: CASSRQGLSSYNSPLHF. CDR3 DNA: TGCGCCAGCAGCAGACAGGGTTTAAGCTCCTATAATTCACCCCTCCACTTT.

The chain links TRBV6-5 to TRBJ2-2, with D maybe TRBD2 (6 bases). Between the trimmed V and J ends, which lost 6 bases and 3 bases, there was a span of 14 bases. The CDR3 spans 15 residues. The germline V gene has CDR1 MNHEY and CDR2 SVGAGI. CDR3 amino acids: CASRRGDRDTGELFF. The CDR3 DNA sequence: TGTGCCAGCAGGCGCGGGGATCGGGACACCGGGGAGCTGTTTTTT.

The chain couples TRBV29-1 to TRBJ1-1, with no clear D. The V and J ends lost 5 bases and 5 bases respectively, with 12 bases between them. From germline, CDR1 is SQVTM and CDR2 ANQGSEA. This CDR3 has 12 residues. The CDR3 sequence is CSVRPQATEAFF. The CDR3 nucleotides read TGCAGCGTTCGACCCCAGGCGACTGAAGCTTTCTTT.

The chain links TRBV29-1 to TRBJ1-2, with D tentatively TRBD1 (6 bases). Trimming removed 6 bases from V and 8 bases from J, with 22 bases in between. This CDR3 is built from 14 residues. CDR1 and CDR2 from the germline V gene are SQVTM and ANQGSEA. Written as DNA, the CDR3 is TGCAGCGTCCACTCGGGACAAAGGGCGGGGGGCTACACCTTC. It codes for CSVHSGQRAGGYTF.

The genes are TRBV2 and TRBJ2-7, with TRBD2 identical over 9 bases. This CDR3 spans 15 amino acids. J lost 1 base, V lost 7 bases, and 8 bases had no gene match. Looked up from germline, CDR1 is SNHLY and CDR2 is FYNNEI. The CDR3 DNA sequence: TGTGCCAGCAAAGCTAGCGGGATGATATCCTACGAGCAGTACTTC. Protein sequence: CASKASGMISYEQYF.

This clone was detected only once. CDR3 DNA sequence: TGTGCCAGCAGCTTAGCTAGGGGTGTCGGGACCGGGGAGCTGTTTTTT. This codes for CASSLARGVGTGELFF. The genes are TRBV7-8 and TRBJ2-2; D may be TRBD1 (5 bases). Germline V gene data show CDR1 as SGHVS and CDR2 as FQNEAQ. V gave up 0 bases and J gave up 5 bases, with 13 bases separating them. The CDR3 spans 16 residues.

V is TRBV29-1 and J is TRBJ2-2; 7 nucleotides align to TRBD1. V shed 5 bases and J 3 bases; nucleotides not matched to a gene: 6. CDR1 and CDR2 from the germline V gene are SQVTM and ANQGSEA. The CDR3 has 14 residues. CDR3 nucleotides: TGCAGCGTTTCCAGGACAGGAGACACCGGGGAGCTGTTTTTT. This gives the protein CSVSRTGDTGELFF.

The chain recombines TRBV6-4 with TRBJ1-1; TRBD1 is a possible D gene (5 bases). This CDR3 is 11 amino acids long. Germline V gives CDR1 MRHNA, CDR2 SNTAGT. This CDR3 is CPGPANTEAFF. CDR3 sequence (DNA): TGTCCGGGACCGGCCAACACTGAAGCTTTCTTT.

This clone appeared a single time. The chain joins TRBV19 to TRBJ1-1, with unresolved D. The germline V gene encodes CDR1 LNHDA and CDR2 SQIVND (reference sequence). The CDR3 covers 12 residues. With 3 bases removed from V and 1 base from J, the gap between germline ends came to 3 bases. The DNA of the CDR3 is TGTGCCAGTAGTATGAGGAACACTGAAGCTTTCTTT. It codes for CASSMRNTEAFF.

This sequence joins TRBV15 and TRBJ2-3; 7 bases line up with TRBD1. The CDR3 is 14 residues long. Looked up from germline, CDR1 is LNHNV and CDR2 is YYDKDF (reference sequence). With 3 bases clipped from V and 1 base from J, the junction kept 1 base outside the gene matches. The CDR3 DNA sequence: TGTGCCACCAGCAGGGGGACAGGCACAGATACGCAGTATTTT. It is translated as CATSRGTGTDTQYF.

The CDR3 DNA reads TGTGCCAGCAGCCAGGTCCGGGCCGGAGAGACCCAGTACTTC. It codes for CASSQVRAGETQYF. V gene TRBV4-2 combines with J gene TRBJ2-5; D is unresolved. V was clipped by 3 bases and J by 4 bases, with 12 bases between them. This CDR3 contains 14 residues. Germline V gene sequence: CDR1 LGHNA, CDR2 YNFKEQ.

The CDR3 nucleotides read TGTGCCAGCAGCCCCCGGGGGAGCACAGATACGCAGTATTTT. Translating it yields CASSPRGSTDTQYF. The chain links TRBV9 to TRBJ2-3; tentative D call: TRBD2 (6 bases). The length of the CDR3 is 14 residues. CDR1 SGDLS and CDR2 YYNGEE come from the germline V gene. V lost 4 bases and J 0 bases, leaving 9 bases between the germline ends. Full variable domain (outside the CDR3, taken from reference TRBV9 and TRBJ2-3): DSGVTQTPKHLITATGQRVTLRCSPRSGDLSVYWYQQSLDQGLQFLIQYYNGEERAKGNILERFSAQQFPDLHSELNLSSLELGDSALYFCASSPRGSTDTQYFGPGTRLTVL.

This clone was seen once. The chain employs TRBV7-3 and TRBJ2-7; TRBD1 matches 9 bases. The CDR3 runs 14 residues. V dropped 3 bases and J dropped 1; count of bases not matched to a gene: 1. Germline V gene lookup returns CDR1 SGHTA and CDR2 FQGTGA. This CDR3 reads CASSLDRGSYEQYF. In DNA form, the CDR3 reads TGTGCCAGCAGCTTGGACAGGGGTTCCTACGAGCAGTACTTC.

This chain connects TRBV19 to TRBJ1-2; D is unresolved. Germline V gene lookup returns CDR1 LNHDA and CDR2 SQIVND (reference sequence). Trimming left V 3 bases short and J 6 bases short, with 8 bases between. The CDR3 runs 12 residues. The CDR3 reads CASSMARNGYTF. Here the CDR3 DNA reads TGTGCCAGTAGTATGGCCAGGAATGGCTACACCTTC.

V is TRBV11-2 and J is TRBJ2-2; 7 bases are a match to TRBD1. Germline V gene sequence: CDR1 SGHAT, CDR2 FQNNGV. Unmatched junction bases numbered 2, after V lost 2 bases and J lost 2 bases. The length of the CDR3 is 15 residues. CDR3 sequence (DNA): TGTGCCAGCAGCTTAAGGGACAGTAACACCGGGGAGCTGTTTTTT. Protein product: CASSLRDSNTGELFF.

This chain connects TRBV10-1 to TRBJ2-7, with TRBD2 as a possible D gene (5 bases). Germline CDR1 reads WNHNN; CDR2 reads SYGVQD (reference sequence). The CDR3 sequence is 12 residues long. V lost 10 bases and J 1 base, leaving 11 bases between the germline ends. As DNA, the CDR3 is TGCGCCACCGGGATCACTTCCTACGAGCAGTACTTC. Residues: CATGITSYEQYF.

The V gene is TRBV4-1, the J gene TRBJ2-3; either TRBD1 or TRBD2 may fit D (6 bases each). Germline V lookup: CDR1 MGHRA, CDR2 YSYEKL. Trimming shortened V by 1 base and J by 4 bases, and 18 bases separated the two germline ends. The length of the CDR3 is 17 residues. The CDR3 coding sequence is TGCGCCAGCAGCCAAGTTTCAGGAGCCGGGGGCTCAGATACGCAGTATTTT. This codes for CASSQVSGAGGSDTQYF.